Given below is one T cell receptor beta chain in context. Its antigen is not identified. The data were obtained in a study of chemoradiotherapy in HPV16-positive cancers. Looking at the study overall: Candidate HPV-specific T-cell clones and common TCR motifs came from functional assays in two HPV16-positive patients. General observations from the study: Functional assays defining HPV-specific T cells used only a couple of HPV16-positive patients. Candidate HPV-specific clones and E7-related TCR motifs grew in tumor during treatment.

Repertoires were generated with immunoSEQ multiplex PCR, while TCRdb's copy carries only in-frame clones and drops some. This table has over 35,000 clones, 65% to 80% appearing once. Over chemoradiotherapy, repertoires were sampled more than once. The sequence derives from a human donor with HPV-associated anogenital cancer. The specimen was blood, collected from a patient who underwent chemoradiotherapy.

The CDR3 DNA sequence: TGTGCCAGCAGTTCCACTGATCGGGGAACCTACGAGCAGTACTTC. This encodes CASSSTDRGTYEQYF. The chain couples TRBV6-6 to TRBJ2-7; tentative D call: TRBD2 (5 bases). CDR3 size: 15 residues. Trimming stripped 4 bases from V and 2 bases from J, with 15 bases between. CDR1 and CDR2 from the germline V gene are MNHNY and SVGAGI (reference sequence).